This T cell receptor (beta chain) came from a study of HIV-infected children after antiretroviral therapy interruption. On the study more broadly: Interruption-arm sampling covered weeks 0, 12, interruption end (24 or 48), and about 3 years post-study. Samples from the continuous-treatment group were taken at weeks 0, 48 and 150.

The study's findings and limits: Some non-naive CD45RA+ T cells might be present among sorted naive cells.

Treatment reported: PENTA 11 planned treatment interruption arm or continuous ART arm. This clonotype was counted ten times or more. Its antigen is unknown. V lost 6 bases and J 6 bases, leaving 23 bases between the germline ends. In germline, CDR1 is DFQATT, CDR2 SNEGSKA (reference sequence). This CDR3 region has 15 residues. RNA-based 3' RACE libraries used unique molecular identifiers. TCRdb re-called the 3' RACE reads with MiXCR, one entry per CDR3 protein. The sample has more than 85,000 distinct CDR3 sequences; 6.9% are singletons. This sequence originates from a pool of human donors with HIV. V is TRBV20-1 and J is TRBJ1-1; D is possibly TRBD1 (6 bases). This material consisted of CD45RA+ CD4+ T cells from PBMCs, pooled from several time points, taken from a donor given antiretroviral therapy, either interrupted or continuous. Subset meaning: naive CD4+ CD45RA+ CD45RO- T cells. The CDR3 is CSARPPSQGGPEAFF. The CDR3 DNA sequence: TGCAGTGCCAGACCCCCGTCACAGGGTGGACCTGAAGCTTTCTTT.